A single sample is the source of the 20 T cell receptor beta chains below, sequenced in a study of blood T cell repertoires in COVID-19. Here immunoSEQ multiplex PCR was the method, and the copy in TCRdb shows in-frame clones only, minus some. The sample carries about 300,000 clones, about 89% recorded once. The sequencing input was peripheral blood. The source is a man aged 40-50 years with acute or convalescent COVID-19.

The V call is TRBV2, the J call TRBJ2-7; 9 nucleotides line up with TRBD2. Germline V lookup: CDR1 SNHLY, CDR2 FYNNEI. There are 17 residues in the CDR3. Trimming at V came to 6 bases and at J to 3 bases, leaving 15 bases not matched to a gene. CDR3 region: CASSVLTRLAALYEQYF. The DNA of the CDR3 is TGTGCCAGCAGCGTATTAACCCGACTAGCGGCACTCTACGAGCAGTACTTC. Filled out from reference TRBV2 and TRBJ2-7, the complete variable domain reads EPEVTQTPSHQVTQMGQEVILRCVPISNHLYFYWYRQILGQKVEFLVSFYNNEISEKSEIFDDQFSVERPDGSNFTLKIRSTKLEDSAMYFCASSVLTRLAALYEQYFGPGTRLTVT.

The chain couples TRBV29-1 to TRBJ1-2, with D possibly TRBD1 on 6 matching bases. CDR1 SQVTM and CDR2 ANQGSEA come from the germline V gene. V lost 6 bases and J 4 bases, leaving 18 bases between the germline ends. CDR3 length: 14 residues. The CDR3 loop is CSVIPDRGFYGYTF. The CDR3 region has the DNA TGCAGCGTAATACCGGACAGAGGATTCTATGGCTACACCTTC.

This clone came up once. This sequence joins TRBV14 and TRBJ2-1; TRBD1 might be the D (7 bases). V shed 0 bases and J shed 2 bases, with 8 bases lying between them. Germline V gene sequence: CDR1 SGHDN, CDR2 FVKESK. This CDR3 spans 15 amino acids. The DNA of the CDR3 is TGTGCCAGCAGCCAAGACAGGGGGGCCTACAATGAGCAGTTCTTC. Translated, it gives CASSQDRGAYNEQFF.

The CDR3 region is CASSGAVPGEQFF. The CDR3 DNA sequence: TGTGCCAGCAGTGGGGCCGTGCCGGGGGAGCAGTTCTTC. The chain joins TRBV2 to TRBJ2-1, with D possibly TRBD2 on 5 matching bases. CDR3 length: 13 amino acids. CDR1 SNHLY and CDR2 FYNNEI come from the germline V gene. V lost 4 bases to trimming and J lost 10 bases, with 14 bases between them. Full variable domain (missing parts from reference TRBV2 and TRBJ2-1): EPEVTQTPSHQVTQMGQEVILRCVPISNHLYFYWYRQILGQKVEFLVSFYNNEISEKSEIFDDQFSVERPDGSNFTLKIRSTKLEDSAMYFCASSGAVPGEQFFGPGTRLTVL.

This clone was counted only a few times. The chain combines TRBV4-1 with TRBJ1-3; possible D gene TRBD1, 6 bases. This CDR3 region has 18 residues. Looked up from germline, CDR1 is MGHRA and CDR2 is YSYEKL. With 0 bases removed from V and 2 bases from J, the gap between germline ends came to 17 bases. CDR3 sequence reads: CASSQDLRQARTGNTIYF. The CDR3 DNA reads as TGCGCCAGCAGCCAAGACCTGAGACAGGCCCGGACTGGAAACACCATATATTTT.

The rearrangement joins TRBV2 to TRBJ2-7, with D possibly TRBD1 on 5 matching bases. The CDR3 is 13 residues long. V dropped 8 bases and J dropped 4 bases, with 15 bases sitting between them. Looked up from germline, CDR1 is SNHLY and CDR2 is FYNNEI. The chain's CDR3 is CASLDRTPYEQYF. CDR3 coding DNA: TGTGCCAGCTTAGACAGAACCCCATACGAGCAGTACTTC.

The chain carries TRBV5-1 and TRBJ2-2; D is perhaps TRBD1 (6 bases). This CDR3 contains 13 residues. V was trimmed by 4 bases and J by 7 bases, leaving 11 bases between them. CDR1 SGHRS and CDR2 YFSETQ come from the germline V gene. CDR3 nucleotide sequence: TGCGCCAGCAGCAGGGGACAAAGCGGGGAGCTGTTTTTT. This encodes CASSRGQSGELFF.

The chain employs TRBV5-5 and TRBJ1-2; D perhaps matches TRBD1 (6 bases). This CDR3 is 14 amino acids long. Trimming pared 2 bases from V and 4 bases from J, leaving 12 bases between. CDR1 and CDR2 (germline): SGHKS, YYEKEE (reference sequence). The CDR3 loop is CASSLQPGAYGYTF. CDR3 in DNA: TGTGCCAGCAGCTTACAACCAGGGGCCTATGGCTACACCTTC.

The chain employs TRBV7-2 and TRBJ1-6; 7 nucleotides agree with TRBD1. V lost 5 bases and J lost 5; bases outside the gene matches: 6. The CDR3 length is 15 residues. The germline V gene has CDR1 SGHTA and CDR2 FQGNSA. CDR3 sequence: CASSPKGADNSPLHF. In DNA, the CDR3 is TGTGCCAGCAGCCCCAAGGGGGCAGATAATTCACCCCTCCACTTT.

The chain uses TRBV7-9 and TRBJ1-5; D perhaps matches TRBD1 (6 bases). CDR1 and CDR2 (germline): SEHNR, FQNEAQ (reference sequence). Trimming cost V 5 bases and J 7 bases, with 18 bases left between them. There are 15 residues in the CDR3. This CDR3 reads CASSRTDRIGQPQHF. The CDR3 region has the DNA TGTGCCAGCAGCCGAACCGACAGGATCGGCCAGCCCCAGCATTTT.

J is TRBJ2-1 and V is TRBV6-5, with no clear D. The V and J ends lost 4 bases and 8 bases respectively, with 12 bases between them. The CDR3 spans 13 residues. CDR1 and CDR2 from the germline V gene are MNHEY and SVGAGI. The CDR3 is CASSFGRLYEQFF. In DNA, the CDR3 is TGTGCCAGCAGTTTTGGCAGGCTCTATGAGCAGTTCTTC.

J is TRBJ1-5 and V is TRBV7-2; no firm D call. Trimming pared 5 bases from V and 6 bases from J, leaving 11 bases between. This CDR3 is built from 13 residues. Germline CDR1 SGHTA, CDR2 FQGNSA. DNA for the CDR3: TGTGCCAGCAGCAACCACGGTAGTCAGCCCCAGCATTTT. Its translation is CASSNHGSQPQHF. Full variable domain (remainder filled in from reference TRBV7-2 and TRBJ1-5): GAGVSQSPSNKVTEKGKDVELRCDPISGHTALYWYRQSLGQGLEFLIYFQGNSAPDKSGLPSDRFSAERTGGSVSTLTIQRTQQEDSAVYLCASSNHGSQPQHFGDGTRLSIL.

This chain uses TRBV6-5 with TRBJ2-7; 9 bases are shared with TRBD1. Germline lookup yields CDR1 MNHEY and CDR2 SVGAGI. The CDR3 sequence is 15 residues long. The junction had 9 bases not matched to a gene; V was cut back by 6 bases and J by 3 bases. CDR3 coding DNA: TGTGCCAGCAGGCGGCAACAGGGGGCCAACTACGAGCAGTACTTC. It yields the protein CASRRQQGANYEQYF.

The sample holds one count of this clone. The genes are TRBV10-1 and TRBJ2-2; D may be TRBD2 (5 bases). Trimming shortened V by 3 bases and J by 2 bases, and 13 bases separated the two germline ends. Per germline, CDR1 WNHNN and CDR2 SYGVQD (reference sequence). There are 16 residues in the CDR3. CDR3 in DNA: TGCGCCAGCAGTGATACCGGACTTCCAAACACCGGGGAGCTGTTTTTT. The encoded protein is CASSDTGLPNTGELFF.

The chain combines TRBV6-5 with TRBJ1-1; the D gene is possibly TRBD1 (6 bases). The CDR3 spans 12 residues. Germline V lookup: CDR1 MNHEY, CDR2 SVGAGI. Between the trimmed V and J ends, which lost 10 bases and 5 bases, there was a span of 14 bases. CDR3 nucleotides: TGTGCCACCCAGGCAGGGGCGACTGAAGCTTTCTTT. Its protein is CATQAGATEAFF.

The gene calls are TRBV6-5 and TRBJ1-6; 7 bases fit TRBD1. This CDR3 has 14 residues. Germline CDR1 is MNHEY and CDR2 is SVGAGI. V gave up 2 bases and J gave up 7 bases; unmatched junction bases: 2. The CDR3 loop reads CASSYETGNSPLHF. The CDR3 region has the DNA TGTGCCAGCAGTTACGAGACAGGGAATTCACCCCTCCACTTT.

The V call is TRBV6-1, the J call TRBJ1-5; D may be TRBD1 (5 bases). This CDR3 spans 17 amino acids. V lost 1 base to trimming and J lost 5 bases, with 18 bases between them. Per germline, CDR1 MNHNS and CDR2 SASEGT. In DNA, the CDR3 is TGTGCCAGCAGTGAAGAACTTGTGGGAGGGGCTGATCAGCCCCAGCATTTT. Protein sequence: CASSEELVGGADQPQHF.

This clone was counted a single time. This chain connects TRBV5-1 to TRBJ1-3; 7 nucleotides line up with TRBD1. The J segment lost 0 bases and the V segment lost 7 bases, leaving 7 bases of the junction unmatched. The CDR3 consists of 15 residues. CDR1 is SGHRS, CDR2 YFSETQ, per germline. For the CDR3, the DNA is TGCGCCAGCTCGCGGACAGGCCTCTCTGGAAACACCATATATTTT. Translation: CASSRTGLSGNTIYF. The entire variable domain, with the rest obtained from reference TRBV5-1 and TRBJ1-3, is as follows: KAGVTQTPRYLIKTRGQQVTLSCSPISGHRSVSWYQQTPGQGLQFLFEYFSETQRNKGNFPGRFSGRQFSNSRSEMNVSTLELGDSALYLCASSRTGLSGNTIYFGEGSWLTVV.

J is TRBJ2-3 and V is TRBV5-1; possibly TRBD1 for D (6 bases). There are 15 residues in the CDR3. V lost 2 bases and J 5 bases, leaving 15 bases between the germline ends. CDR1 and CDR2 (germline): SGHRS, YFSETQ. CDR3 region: CASSFNGGKVDTQYF. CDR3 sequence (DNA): TGCGCCAGCAGCTTTAATGGGGGCAAGGTAGATACGCAGTATTTT.

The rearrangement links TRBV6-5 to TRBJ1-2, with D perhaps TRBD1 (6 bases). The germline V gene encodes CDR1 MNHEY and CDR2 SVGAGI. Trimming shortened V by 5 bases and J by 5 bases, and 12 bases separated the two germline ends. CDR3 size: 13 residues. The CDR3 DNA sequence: TGTGCCAGCAGTCCCGGACAGCGGTATGGCTACACCTTC. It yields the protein CASSPGQRYGYTF.